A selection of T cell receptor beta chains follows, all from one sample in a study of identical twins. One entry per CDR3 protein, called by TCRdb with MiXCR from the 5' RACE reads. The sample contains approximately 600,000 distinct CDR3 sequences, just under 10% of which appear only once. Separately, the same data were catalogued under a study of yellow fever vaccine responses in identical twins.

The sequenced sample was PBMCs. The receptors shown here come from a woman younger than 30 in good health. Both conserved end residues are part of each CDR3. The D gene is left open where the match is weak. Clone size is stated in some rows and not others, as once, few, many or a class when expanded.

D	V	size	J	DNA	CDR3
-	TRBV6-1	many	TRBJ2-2	TGTGCCAGCAGTGGCACTAACACCGGGGAGCTGTTTTTT	CASSGTNTGELFF
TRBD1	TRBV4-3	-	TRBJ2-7	TGCGCCAGCAGCCAAGACGCGACAGGGAACGAGCAGTACTTC	CASSQDATGNEQYF
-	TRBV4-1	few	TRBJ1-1	TGCGCCAGCAGCCTGGACGCCGATGGCACTGAAGCTTTCTTT	CASSLDADGTEAFF
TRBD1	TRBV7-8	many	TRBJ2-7	TGTGCCAGCAGCTTAGTGGACAGGGTCTACGAGCAGTACTTC	CASSLVDRVYEQYF
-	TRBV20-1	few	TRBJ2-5	TGCAGTGCTAGAACCCAGGGATCTAGTAAGACCCAGTACTTC	CSARTQGSSKTQYF
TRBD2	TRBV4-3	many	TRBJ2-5	TGCGCCAGCAGCCGAGGGACTAGCGGGAGGTACCAAGAGACCCAGTACTTC	CASSRGTSGRYQETQYF
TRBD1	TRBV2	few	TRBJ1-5	TGTGCCAGCAGTGAAGCGGCGAGACAGGGGGTCCGGCCCCAGCATTTT	CASSEAARQGVRPQHF
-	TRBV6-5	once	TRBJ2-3	TGTGCCAGCGCTACTGAGGGCAGAATCACAGATACGCAGTATTTT	CASATEGRITDTQYF
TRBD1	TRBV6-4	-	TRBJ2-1	TGTGCCAGCAGTCCCGGGACAGGGATAGGCCAGCAGTTCTTC	CASSPGTGIGQQFF
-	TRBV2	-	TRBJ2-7	TGTGCCAGCAGTGAAGGAAAGGGGCGGACGAACTCGTACGAGCAGTACTTC	CASSEGKGRTNSYEQYF
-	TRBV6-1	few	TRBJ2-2	TGTGCCAGCAGTGAATACGGGAACACCGGGGAGCTGTTTTTT	CASSEYGNTGELFF
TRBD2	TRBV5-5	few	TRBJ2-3	TGTGCCAGCAGCTTGACGTCCGGAGCGGGAGGGCTTTATACGCAGTATTTT	CASSLTSGAGGLYTQYF
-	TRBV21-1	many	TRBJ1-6	TGTGCCAGCAGCAAAGATGGGGGAGGGGGCATACCCCTCCACTTT	CASSKDGGGGIPLHF
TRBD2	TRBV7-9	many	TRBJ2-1	TGTGCCAGCAGCGCCGCCCGAGCGGGGGAAAACAATGAGCAGTTCTTC	CASSAARAGENNEQFF
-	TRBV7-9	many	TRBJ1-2	TGTGCCAGCAGCTTAGCCAGGGACTATGGCTACACCTTC	CASSLARDYGYTF
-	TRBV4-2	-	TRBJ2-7	TGTGCCAGCAGCCAGGGTACAGGGAGCGACGAGCAGTACTTC	CASSQGTGSDEQYF
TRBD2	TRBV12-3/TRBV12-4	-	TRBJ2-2	TGTGCCAGCAGTTTATCTGGGACTAACCCGAATCAGCTGTTTTTT	CASSLSGTNPNQLFF
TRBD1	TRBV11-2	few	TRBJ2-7	TGTGCCAGCCAAGAGGAGGGACAGGGGGTTTATCCCGCCTACGAGCAGTACTTC	CASQEEGQGVYPAYEQYF
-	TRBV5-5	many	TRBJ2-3	TGTGCCAGCAGCTTGGACGAAGGGGGAAGGACAGATACGCAGTATTTT	CASSLDEGGRTDTQYF
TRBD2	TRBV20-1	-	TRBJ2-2	TGCAGTGCCATACTAGCGGGGCGGAACACCGGGGAGCTGTTTTTT	CSAILAGRNTGELFF
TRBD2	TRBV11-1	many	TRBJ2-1	TGTGCCAGCAGGAGACTAGCGGGAGTAAGCAATGAGCAGTTCTTC	CASRRLAGVSNEQFF
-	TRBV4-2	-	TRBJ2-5	TGTGCCAGCAGCCAAGTGAAAGTCCAAGAGACCCAGTACTTC	CASSQVKVQETQYF
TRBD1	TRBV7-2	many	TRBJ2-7	TGTGCCAGCAGCGCCGGGACAGGGGTCAGGTACGAGCAGTACTTC	CASSAGTGVRYEQYF
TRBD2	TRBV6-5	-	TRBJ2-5	TGTGCCAGCAGTTACCCCCCAAAGCGGGGGGGCCGGGAGACCCAGTACTTC	CASSYPPKRGGRETQYF
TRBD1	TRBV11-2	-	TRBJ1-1	TGTGCCAGCAGCTTGAAAAGGACAGGAGGAGCCTTGAACACTGAAGCTTTCTTT	CASSLKRTGGALNTEAFF
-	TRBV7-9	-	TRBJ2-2	TGTGCCAGCAGCTTTCGCCAGGGTTGGACCGGGGAGCTGTTTTTT	CASSFRQGWTGELFF
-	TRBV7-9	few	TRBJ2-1	TGTGCCAGCAGCTTAGATTGGGGCTACTACAATGAGCAGTTCTTC	CASSLDWGYYNEQFF
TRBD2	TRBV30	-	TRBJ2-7	TGTGCCTGGAGTGTATCAGCTAGCGGGGCCACGGAGCAGTACTTC	CAWSVSASGATEQYF
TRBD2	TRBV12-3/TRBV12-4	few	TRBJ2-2	TGTGCCAGCAGCCCACCCCCGGGACTAGAAGTTGCCGGGGAGCTGTTTTTT	CASSPPPGLEVAGELFF
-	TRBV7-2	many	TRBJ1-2	TGTGCCAGCAGCTTAGTAGCTTTTGGCTACACCTTC	CASSLVAFGYTF
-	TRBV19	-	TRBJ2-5	TGTGCCAGTAGTATTTACGGGGGGCGACAAGAGACCCAGTACTTC	CASSIYGGRQETQYF
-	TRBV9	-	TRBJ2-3	TGTGCCAGCAGCTTAGACTGGGCGCGGCCCGGCACAGATACGCAGTATTTT	CASSLDWARPGTDTQYF
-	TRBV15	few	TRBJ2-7	TGTGCCACCAGCAGAGAGTGGGGAACCTACGAGCAGTACTTC	CATSREWGTYEQYF
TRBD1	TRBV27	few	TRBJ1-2	TGTGCCAGCAGCTCGCAGGGACAGAACTATGGCTACACCTTC	CASSSQGQNYGYTF
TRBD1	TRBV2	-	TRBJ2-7	TGTGCCGTTAAAGCGGGACAGGGGGCTCAATCCTACGAGCAGTACTTC	CAVKAGQGAQSYEQYF
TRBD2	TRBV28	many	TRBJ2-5	TGTGCCAGCAACCCATTATCGGGAGGAGTGGAGACCCAGTACTTC	CASNPLSGGVETQYF
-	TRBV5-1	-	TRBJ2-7	TGCGCCAGCAGCTTTGCCGGGGATTCCTTCAGCGAGCAGTACTTC	CASSFAGDSFSEQYF